This T cell receptor (beta chain) was identified during a study of cytomegalovirus exposure and HLA in healthy donors. This PCR relied on a set of 60 Vbeta primers and 13 Jbeta primers. Sequencing used immunoSEQ multiplex PCR; TCRdb keeps in-frame clones, though not all of them. The data contain some 250,000 clones, 70% to 90% of them singletons. Trimming stripped 4 bases from V and 1 base from J, with 12 bases between. Per germline, CDR1 SGHRS and CDR2 YFSETQ. The CDR3 covers 14 residues. The chain recombines TRBV5-1 with TRBJ2-7, with D possibly being TRBD2 (5 bases). The sequence came from a woman in her sixties or seventies in good health and CMV-seropositive. Sequenced: PBMCs. The CDR3 loop is CASSPPGRSYEQYF. The CDR3 DNA follows: TGCGCCAGCAGCCCTCCGGGAAGATCCTACGAGCAGTACTTC. Full variable domain (remainder filled in from reference TRBV5-1 and TRBJ2-7): KAGVTQTPRYLIKTRGQQVTLSCSPISGHRSVSWYQQTPGQGLQFLFEYFSETQRNKGNFPGRFSGRQFSNSRSEMNVSTLELGDSALYLCASSPPGRSYEQYFGPGTRLTVT.